This T cell receptor (beta chain) was retrieved from a study of OX40 agonist ivuxolimab in advanced cancers. Repertoires were generated with immunoSEQ multiplex PCR, while TCRdb's copy carries only in-frame clones and drops some. The repertoire holds 30,000 to 35,000 clones, with over 85% as singletons. Germline V gene lookup returns CDR1 MNHEY and CDR2 SVGAGI. Trimming took off 7 bases at V and 8 bases at J, with 17 bases between the two ends. This CDR3 spans 13 amino acids. This clonotype was obtained from an adult with an advanced solid tumor such as melanoma, head and neck, liver or kidney cancer. Sequences were derived from CD4+ or CD8+ T cells sorted from blood, sampled in a trial of the OX40 agonist ivuxolimab. The chain has TRBV6-5 and TRBJ1-2; weak D call: TRBD1 (6 bases). CDR3: CASTLSGGRGYTF. In nucleotides, the CDR3 is TGTGCCAGCACCCTATCTGGGGGCAGGGGCTACACCTTC.